This T cell receptor (beta chain) came from a study of beta chain features in type 1 diabetes. Study in general: Investigators examined 85 million to 110 million sorted cells across all samples.

Isolated RNA was reverse transcribed in full, so expressed TCRB transcripts were sequenced. Clones were read by immunoSEQ multiplex PCR, and TCRdb kept only the in-frame ones, dropping some. Among tens of thousands of clones, about 60% were seen once, and the ten largest hold roughly 2%. Every donor had blood drawn once into heparin, approximately 120 mL on average. Cells sorted by CD45RO/CCR7/CD25/CD127/CD95/CD27 comprised CD4+ naive, central memory, regulatory and stem cell-like memory cells. Concerning this clone itself: Its antigen is currently unknown.

The study's findings and limits: Within each of all four CD4+ subsets, Type 1 diabetes patients had TCRB CDR3s that were moderately but significantly shorter.

Sequencing was performed on Tregs from blood. This clonotype was obtained from a woman under 30 in good health.

The CDR3 here is CASSAKPGREQYF. The CDR3 bases are TGTGCCAGCAGCGCGAAGCCGGGTAGGGAGCAGTACTTC. The chain carries TRBV7-2 and TRBJ2-7; no firm D call. V lost 5 bases and J lost 7, with 15 bases in between. Germline V gene sequence: CDR1 SGHTA, CDR2 FQGNSA. The length of the CDR3 is 13 residues.